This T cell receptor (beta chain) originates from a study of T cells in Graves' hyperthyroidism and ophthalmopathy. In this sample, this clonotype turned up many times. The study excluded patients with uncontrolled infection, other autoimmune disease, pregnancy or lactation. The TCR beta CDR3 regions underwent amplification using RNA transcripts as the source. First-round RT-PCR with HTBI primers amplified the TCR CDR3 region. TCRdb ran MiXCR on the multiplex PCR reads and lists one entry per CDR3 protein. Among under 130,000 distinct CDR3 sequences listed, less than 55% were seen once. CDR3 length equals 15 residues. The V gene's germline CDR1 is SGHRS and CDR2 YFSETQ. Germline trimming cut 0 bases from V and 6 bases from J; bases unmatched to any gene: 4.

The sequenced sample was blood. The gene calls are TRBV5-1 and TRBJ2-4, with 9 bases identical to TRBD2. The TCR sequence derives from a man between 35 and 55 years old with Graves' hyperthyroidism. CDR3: CASSLGAGGPNIQYF. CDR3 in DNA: TGCGCCAGCAGCTTGGGGGCGGGGGGGCCAAACATTCAGTACTTC.